This TCR beta chain came from a study of graft-versus-host responses after intestinal transplantation. Across the whole study: All recipients got anti-thymocyte globulin induction, then tacrolimus and steroids for roughly three years. Findings and caveats of the study: Graft-donor T cell macrochimerism coincided with high graft-versus-host to host-versus-graft clonal ratios in allografts. There was an association between peak levels of circulating GvH clones and early post-transplant HvG declines.

CDR1 and CDR2 (germline): SGHRS, YFSETQ. This CDR3 is 16 amino acids long. V was shortened by 5 bases and J by 5 bases, with 22 bases between the two germline ends. Clones were sequenced by immunoSEQ multiplex PCR, and TCRdb holds only the in-frame ones, with some missing. Of about 54,000 clones in the sample, about 89% were seen once. Concerning this clone itself: No antigen is known for it.

V is TRBV5-1 and J is TRBJ2-5, with D perhaps matching TRBD1 or TRBD2 (5 bases each). The TCR was taken from a human patient who received an intestinal transplant, so some T cells may come from the graft donor. Specimen: PBMCs, collected around 95 weeks after intestinal transplant. In DNA form, the CDR3 reads TGCGCCAGCAGACGTATCCCCAACGTGAGGGGTGAGACCCAGTACTTC. Amino acid sequence: CASRRIPNVRGETQYF.